Presented here are 13 T cell receptor beta chains from one specimen sequenced in a study of OX40 agonist ivuxolimab in advanced cancers. Method: immunoSEQ multiplex PCR; TCRdb's copy keeps in-frame clones and lacks some. The sample carries 72,000 or so clones, about 80% recorded once. The specimen comprised CD4+ or CD8+ T cells sorted from blood, sampled in a trial of the OX40 agonist ivuxolimab. The receptors come from an adult with an advanced solid tumor such as melanoma, head and neck, liver or kidney cancer.

This clone was seen a single time. This chain joins TRBV19 and TRBJ2-2; 8 bases are shared with TRBD1. The ends lost 7 bases at V and 6 bases at J; junction bases unmatched: 10. In germline, CDR1 is LNHDA, CDR2 SQIVND (reference sequence). The CDR3 consists of 15 residues. CDR3 coding DNA: TGTGCCAGTAAGCCGGGACAGGTATCTTCCGGGGAGCTGTTTTTT. This translates into CASKPGQVSSGELFF.

The V call is TRBV19, the J call TRBJ1-2; D gene ambiguous. Germline-derived CDR1 and CDR2 are LNHDA and SQIVND (reference sequence). Deletions cut 6 bases from V and 6 bases from J, with 17 bases between. The CDR3 totals 14 residues. The CDR3 coding sequence is TGTGCCAGTAGAACTACCCTGGGCTCTAATGGCTACACCTTC. As protein: CASRTTLGSNGYTF.

V gene TRBV20-1 combines with J gene TRBJ2-3, with D unresolved. Germline V gives CDR1 DFQATT, CDR2 SNEGSKA (reference sequence). The CDR3 sequence is 11 residues long. V was clipped by 7 bases and J by 5 bases, with 10 bases between them. This CDR3 is CSVGRQDTQYF. For the CDR3, the DNA is TGCAGTGTGGGCAGGCAAGATACGCAGTATTTT.

This chain connects TRBV5-8 to TRBJ2-1; either TRBD1 or TRBD2 may supply D (5 bases each). The V end was cut by 1 base, the J end by 14 bases, with 16 bases between. The germline gives CDR1 SGHTS, CDR2 YDEGEE. The CDR3 length is 13 residues. CDR3 protein: CASSLNRDRTKFF. The DNA for the CDR3 is TGTGCCAGCAGCTTGAATCGGGACCGGACAAAGTTCTTC.

The chain recombines TRBV14 with TRBJ2-2; D perhaps matches TRBD1 (5 bases). V shed 4 bases and J shed 7 bases, with 16 bases lying between them. The CDR3 totals 15 residues. Germline V CDR1 and CDR2: SGHDN, FVKESK. CDR3 nucleotides: TGTGCCAGCAGCCGCCTCCAGGGTTTCGACGGGGAGCTGTTTTTT. The encoded protein is CASSRLQGFDGELFF.

The rearrangement joins TRBV9 to TRBJ1-1; 7 nucleotides line up with TRBD1. With V trimmed by 5 bases and J by 1 base, 8 bases remained unmatched. CDR1 and CDR2 (germline): SGDLS, YYNGEE. This CDR3 is built from 15 residues. The CDR3 here is CASSRGQGKNTEAFF. The CDR3 DNA follows: TGTGCCAGCAGTAGGGGGCAGGGTAAGAACACTGAAGCTTTCTTT.

This chain connects TRBV5-1 to TRBJ2-7, with D unresolved. The CDR3 has 14 amino acids. V was pared by 4 bases and J by 3 bases, with 14 bases between. Germline V lookup: CDR1 SGHRS, CDR2 YFSETQ. The DNA of the CDR3 is TGCGCCAGCAGCCCAGGTACGCCCCTCTACGAGCAGTACTTC. Protein product: CASSPGTPLYEQYF. Full variable domain (missing parts from reference TRBV5-1 and TRBJ2-7): KAGVTQTPRYLIKTRGQQVTLSCSPISGHRSVSWYQQTPGQGLQFLFEYFSETQRNKGNFPGRFSGRQFSNSRSEMNVSTLELGDSALYLCASSPGTPLYEQYFGPGTRLTVT.

Remarks on this clone: At one end the junction does not follow the germline gene, possibly because of a read error. The V gene is TRBV5-6, the J gene TRBJ2-7; weak D call: TRBD2 (6 bases). Germline loops: CDR1 SGHDT, CDR2 YYEEEE. This CDR3 has 18 residues. The CDR3 here is CASSPFLGRVRGLYEQCF. CDR3 bases: TGTGCCAGCAGCCCCTTCCTAGGACGAGTTCGAGGACTATACGAGCAGTGCTTC.

The chain uses TRBV28 and TRBJ2-2, with 9 bases that match TRBD1. This CDR3 contains 16 residues. Germline V CDR1 and CDR2: MDHEN, SYDVKM. Losses at the gene ends were 4 bases for V and 9 bases for J; bases not matched to a gene: 12. This chain's CDR3 is CASSSPGTGRLRELFF. In nucleotides, the CDR3 is TGTGCCAGCAGTTCCCCCGGGACAGGGCGGTTACGGGAGCTGTTTTTT.

This chain links TRBV6-1 with TRBJ1-5; possibly TRBD1 for D (6 bases). Germline V gene data show CDR1 as MNHNS and CDR2 as SASEGT. V was clipped by 7 bases and J by 6 bases, with 16 bases between them. This CDR3 spans 14 amino acids. CDR3 loop: CASTSVGAGQPQHF. For the CDR3, the DNA is TGTGCCAGCACTAGTGTGGGGGCCGGTCAGCCCCAGCATTTT.

This chain uses TRBV18 with TRBJ2-5; D possibly corresponds to TRBD1 (5 bases). Between the trimmed V and J ends, which lost 4 bases and 5 bases, there was a span of 14 bases. Germline CDR1 is KGHSH and CDR2 is LQKENI. The CDR3 contains 14 residues. The CDR3 reads CASSLHPAGETQYF. The CDR3 DNA sequence: TGTGCCAGCTCACTACACCCAGCAGGGGAGACCCAGTACTTC.

This clone occurred once. J is TRBJ1-1 and V is TRBV7-2; 7 bases are a match to TRBD1. The CDR3 length is 14 residues. Germline trimming cut 5 bases from V and 4 bases from J; bases unmatched to any gene: 7. Germline loops: CDR1 SGHTA, CDR2 FQGNSA. CDR3 sequence (DNA): TGTGCCAGCAGCCCACAGGGGTGGAGCACTGAAGCTTTCTTT. Protein product: CASSPQGWSTEAFF.

The chain joins TRBV19 to TRBJ2-5, with TRBD1 matching over 8 bases. V lost 6 bases and J lost 5; bases outside the gene matches: 5. The CDR3 covers 13 residues. Germline CDR1 is LNHDA and CDR2 is SQIVND (reference sequence). The DNA for the CDR3 is TGTGCCAGTAGCCAGGGGGCGGGGGAGACCCAGTACTTC. This sequence encodes CASSQGAGETQYF.